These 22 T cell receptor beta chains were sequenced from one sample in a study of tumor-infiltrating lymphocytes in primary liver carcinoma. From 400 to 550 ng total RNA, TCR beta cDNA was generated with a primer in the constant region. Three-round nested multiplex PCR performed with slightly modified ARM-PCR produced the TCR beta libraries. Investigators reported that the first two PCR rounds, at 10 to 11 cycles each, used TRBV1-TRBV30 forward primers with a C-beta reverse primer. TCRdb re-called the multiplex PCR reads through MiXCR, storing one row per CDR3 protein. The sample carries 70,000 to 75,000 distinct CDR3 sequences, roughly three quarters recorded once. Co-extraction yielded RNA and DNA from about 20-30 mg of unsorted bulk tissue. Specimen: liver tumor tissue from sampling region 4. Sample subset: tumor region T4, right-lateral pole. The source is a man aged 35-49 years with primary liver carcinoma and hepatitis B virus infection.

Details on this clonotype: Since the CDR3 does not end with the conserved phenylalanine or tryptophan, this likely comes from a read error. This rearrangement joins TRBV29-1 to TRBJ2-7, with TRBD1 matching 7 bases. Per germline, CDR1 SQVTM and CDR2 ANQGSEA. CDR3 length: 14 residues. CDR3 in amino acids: CSAGGQLYSYEQYL. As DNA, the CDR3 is TGCAGTGCAGGGGGACAGCTTTACTCCTACGAGCAGTACCTC.

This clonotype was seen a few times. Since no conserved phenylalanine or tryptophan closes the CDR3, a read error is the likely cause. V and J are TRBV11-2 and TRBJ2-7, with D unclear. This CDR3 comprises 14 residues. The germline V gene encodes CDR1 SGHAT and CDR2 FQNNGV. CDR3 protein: CASSLTNGAYVQYS. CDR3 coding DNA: TGTGCCAGCAGCTTAACCAACGGAGCCTACGTGCAGTACTCC.

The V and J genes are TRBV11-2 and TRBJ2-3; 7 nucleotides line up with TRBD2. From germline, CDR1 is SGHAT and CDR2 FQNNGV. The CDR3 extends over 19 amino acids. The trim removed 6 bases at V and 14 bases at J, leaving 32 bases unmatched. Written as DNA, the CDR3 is TGTGCCAGCAGGGCTCCTCGAGGCGGGAGACCTACTAGCACAGATATGCGGTATTTT. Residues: CASRAPRGGRPTSTDMRYF.

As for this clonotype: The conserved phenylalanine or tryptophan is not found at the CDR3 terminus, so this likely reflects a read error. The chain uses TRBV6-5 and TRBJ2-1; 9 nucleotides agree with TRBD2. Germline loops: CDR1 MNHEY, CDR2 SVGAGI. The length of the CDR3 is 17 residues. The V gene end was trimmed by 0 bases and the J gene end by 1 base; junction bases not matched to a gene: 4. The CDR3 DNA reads TGTGCCAGCAGTTACTCATCTAGCGGGACATCCTACAATGAGCAGTTCTTA. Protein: CASSYSSSGTSYNEQFL.

The CDR3 sequence is CAIIHGGADEQFF. The DNA of the CDR3 is TGTGCCATCATTCACGGGGGGGCGGATGAGCAGTTCTTC. J is TRBJ2-1 and V is TRBV11-1; 8 bases match TRBD2. CDR1 and CDR2 (germline): SGHAT, FQDESV (reference sequence). The CDR3 has 13 residues. J lost 8 bases, V lost 10 bases, and 10 bases had no gene match.

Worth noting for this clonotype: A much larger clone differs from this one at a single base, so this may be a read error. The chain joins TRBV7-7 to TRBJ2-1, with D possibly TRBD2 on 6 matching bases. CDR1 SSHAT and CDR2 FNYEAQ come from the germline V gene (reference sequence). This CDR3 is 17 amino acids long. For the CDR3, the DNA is TGTGCTAGCAGCCTAACCAAGGTCGGGGGAACCTACAATGAGCAGTTCTTC. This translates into CASSLTKVGGTYNEQFF.

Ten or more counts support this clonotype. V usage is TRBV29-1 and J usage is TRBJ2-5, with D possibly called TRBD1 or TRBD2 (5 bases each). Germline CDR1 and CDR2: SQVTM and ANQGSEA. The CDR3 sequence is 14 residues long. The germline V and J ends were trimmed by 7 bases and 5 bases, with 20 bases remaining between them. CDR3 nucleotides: TGCAGCGCTTCCGGGGCAGGGTTTGATGAGACCCAGTACTTC. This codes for CSASGAGFDETQYF.

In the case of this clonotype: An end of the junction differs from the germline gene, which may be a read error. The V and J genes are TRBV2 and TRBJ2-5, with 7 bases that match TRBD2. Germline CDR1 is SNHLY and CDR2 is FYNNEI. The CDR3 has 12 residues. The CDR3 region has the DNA TGTGGCAGCAGTCTGGGGGGGGAGACCCAGTACTTC. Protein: CGSSLGGETQYF.

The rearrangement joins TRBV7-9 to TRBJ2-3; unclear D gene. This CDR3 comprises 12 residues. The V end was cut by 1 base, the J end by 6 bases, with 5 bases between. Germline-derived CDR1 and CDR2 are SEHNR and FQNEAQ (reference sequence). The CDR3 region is CASSLEVDTQYF. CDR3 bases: TGTGCCAGCAGCTTAGAAGTGGATACGCAGTATTTT. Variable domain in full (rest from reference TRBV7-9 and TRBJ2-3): DTGVSQNPRHKITKRGQNVTFRCDPISEHNRLYWYRQTLGQGPEFLTYFQNEAQLEKSRLLSDRFSAERPKGSFSTLEIQRTEQGDSAMYLCASSLEVDTQYFGPGTRLTVL.

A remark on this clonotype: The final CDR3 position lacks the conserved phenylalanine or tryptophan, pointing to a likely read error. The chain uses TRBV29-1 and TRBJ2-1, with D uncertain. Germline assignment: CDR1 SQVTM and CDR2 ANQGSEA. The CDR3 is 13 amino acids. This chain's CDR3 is CSVAADWIDEQFL. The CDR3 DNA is TGCAGCGTTGCGGCAGATTGGATCGATGAACAGTTCCTC.

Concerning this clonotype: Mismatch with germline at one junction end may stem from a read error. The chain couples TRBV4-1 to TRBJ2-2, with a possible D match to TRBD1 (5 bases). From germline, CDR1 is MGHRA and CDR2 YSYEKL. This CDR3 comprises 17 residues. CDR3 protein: CASSQVGHRSNTWELFF. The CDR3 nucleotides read TGCGCCAGCAGCCAAGTGGGTCACAGGTCGAACACCTGGGAGCTGTTTTTT.

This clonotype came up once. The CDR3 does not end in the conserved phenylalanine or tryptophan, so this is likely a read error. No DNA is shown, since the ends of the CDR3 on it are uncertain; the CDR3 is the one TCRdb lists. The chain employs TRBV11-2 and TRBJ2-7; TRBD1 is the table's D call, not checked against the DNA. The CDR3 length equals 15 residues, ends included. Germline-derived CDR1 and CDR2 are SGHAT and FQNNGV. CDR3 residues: CASTPLEAAHHEQCL.

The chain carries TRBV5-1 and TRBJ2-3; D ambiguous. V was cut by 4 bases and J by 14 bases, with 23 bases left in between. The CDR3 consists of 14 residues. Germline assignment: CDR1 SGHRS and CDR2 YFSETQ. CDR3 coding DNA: TGCGCCAGCAGCCAACATTCAGGCACAGATAGGCGGTATTTT. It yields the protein CASSQHSGTDRRYF.

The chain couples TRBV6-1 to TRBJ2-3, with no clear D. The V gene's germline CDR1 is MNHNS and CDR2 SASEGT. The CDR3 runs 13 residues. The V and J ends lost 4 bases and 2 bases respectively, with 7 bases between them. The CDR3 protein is CASSAYFTDTQYF. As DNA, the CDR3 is TGTGCCAGCAGTGCCTACTTCACAGATACGCAGTATTTT.

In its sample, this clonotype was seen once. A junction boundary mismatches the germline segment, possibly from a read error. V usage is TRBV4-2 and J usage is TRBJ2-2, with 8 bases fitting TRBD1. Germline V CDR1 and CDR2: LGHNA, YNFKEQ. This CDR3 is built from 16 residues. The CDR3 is CVSSEDRDANTGELFF. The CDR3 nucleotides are TGTGTCAGCAGCGAGGACAGGGACGCCAACACCGGGGAGCTGTTTTTT.

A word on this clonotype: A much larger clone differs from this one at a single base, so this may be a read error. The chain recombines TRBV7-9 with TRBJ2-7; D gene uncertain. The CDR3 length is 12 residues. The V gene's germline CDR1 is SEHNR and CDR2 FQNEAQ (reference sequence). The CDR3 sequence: CAGSLGSYEQYF. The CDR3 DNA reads TGTGCCGGCAGCTTGGGCTCCTACGAGCAGTACTTC. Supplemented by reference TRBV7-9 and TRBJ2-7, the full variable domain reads DTGVSQNPRHKITKRGQNVTFRCDPISEHNRLYWYRQTLGQGPEFLTYFQNEAQLEKSRLLSDRFSAERPKGSFSTLEIQRTEQGDSAMYLCAGSLGSYEQYFGPGTRLTVT.

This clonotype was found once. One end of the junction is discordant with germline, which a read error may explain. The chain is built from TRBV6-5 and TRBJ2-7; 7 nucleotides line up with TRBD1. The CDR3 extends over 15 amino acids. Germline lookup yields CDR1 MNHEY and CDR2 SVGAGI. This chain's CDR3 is CANRTGTANSYDQYF. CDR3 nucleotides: TGTGCCAACCGGACCGGGACAGCAAATTCCTACGACCAGTACTTC.

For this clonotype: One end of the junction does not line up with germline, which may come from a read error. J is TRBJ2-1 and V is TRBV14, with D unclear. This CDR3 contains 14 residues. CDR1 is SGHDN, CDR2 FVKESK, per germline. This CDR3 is CVSSQDHYYNEQFF. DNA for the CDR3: TGTGTCAGCAGTCAAGATCACTACTACAATGAGCAGTTCTTC.

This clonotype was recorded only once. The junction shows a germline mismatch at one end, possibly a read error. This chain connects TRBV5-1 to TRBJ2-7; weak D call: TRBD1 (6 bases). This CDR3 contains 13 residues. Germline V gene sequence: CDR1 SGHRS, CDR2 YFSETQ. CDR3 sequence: CANSARGPYEQYF. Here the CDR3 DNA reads TGCGCCAACAGCGCCAGGGGTCCCTACGAGCAGTACTTC.

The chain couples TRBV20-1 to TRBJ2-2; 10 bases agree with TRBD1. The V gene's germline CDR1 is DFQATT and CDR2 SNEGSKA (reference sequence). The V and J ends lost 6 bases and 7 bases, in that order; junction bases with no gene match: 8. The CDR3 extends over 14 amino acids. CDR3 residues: CSATGQGRNGELFF. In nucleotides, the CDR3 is TGCAGTGCAACGGGACAGGGGAGGAACGGGGAGCTGTTTTTT.

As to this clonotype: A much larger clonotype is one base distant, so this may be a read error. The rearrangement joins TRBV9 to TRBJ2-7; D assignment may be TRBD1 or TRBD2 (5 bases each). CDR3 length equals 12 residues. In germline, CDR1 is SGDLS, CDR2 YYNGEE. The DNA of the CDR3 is TGTGCCAGCGGCGTAGGGGACCGCCAGCAGTACTTC. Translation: CASGVGDRQQYF.

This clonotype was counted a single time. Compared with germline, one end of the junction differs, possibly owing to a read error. The CDR3 sequence is CASSLRLAEINSGANVLAF. Here the CDR3 DNA reads TGTGCCAGTAGCTTGAGACTAGCGGAGATTAACTCTGGGGCCAACGTCCTGGCTTTC. The V and J genes are TRBV5-5 and TRBJ2-6, with TRBD2 matching over 9 bases. The CDR3 totals 19 residues. Germline loops: CDR1 SGHKS, CDR2 YYEKEE (reference sequence).